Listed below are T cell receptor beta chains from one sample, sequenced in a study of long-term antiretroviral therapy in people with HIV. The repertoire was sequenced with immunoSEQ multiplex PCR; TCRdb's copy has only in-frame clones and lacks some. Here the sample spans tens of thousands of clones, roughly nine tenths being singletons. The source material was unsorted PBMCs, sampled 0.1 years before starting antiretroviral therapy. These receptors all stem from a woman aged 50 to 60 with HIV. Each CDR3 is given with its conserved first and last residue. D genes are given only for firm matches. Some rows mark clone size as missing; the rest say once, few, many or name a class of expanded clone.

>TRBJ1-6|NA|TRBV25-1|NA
TGTGCCAGCAGTGAATCCGCCGGGGGGACTGGAAATTCACCCCTCCACTTT
CASSESAGGTGNSPLHF
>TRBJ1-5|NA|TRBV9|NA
TGTGCCAGCAGCGTAAGTAATAGCAATCAGCCCCAGCATTTT
CASSVSNSNQPQHF
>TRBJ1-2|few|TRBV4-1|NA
TGCGCCAGCAGCCAAGGCCCCGGGGGCGCCTGGGGCTACACCTTC
CASSQGPGGAWGYTF
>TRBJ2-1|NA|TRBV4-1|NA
TGCGCCAGCAGCGTTCGGGACGACCCTTCTACTTACAATGAGCAGTTCTTC
CASSVRDDPSTYNEQFF
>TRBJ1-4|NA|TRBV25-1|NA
TGTGCCAGCGGGTACGGCGGTGCAACTAATGAAAAACTGTTTTTT
CASGYGGATNEKLFF
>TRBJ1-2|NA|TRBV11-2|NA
TGTGCCAGCAGCTCTATCAAGAGGGACCTCTATGGCTACACCTTC
CASSSIKRDLYGYTF
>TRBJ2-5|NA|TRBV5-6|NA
TGTGCCAGCAGCTTCGGGGTGGGGCAAGAGACCCAGTACTTC
CASSFGVGQETQYF
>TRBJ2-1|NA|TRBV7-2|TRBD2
TGTGCCAGCAGCTTAAGACTAGCGGGTTCCCGAAGCTCCTACAATGAGCAGTTCTTC
CASSLRLAGSRSSYNEQFF
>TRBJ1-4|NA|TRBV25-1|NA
TGTGCCAGCAGTGAATCGGGGTTGGCAGCCTCTAATGAAAAACTGTTTTTT
CASSESGLAASNEKLFF
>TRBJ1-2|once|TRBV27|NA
TGTGCCAGCAGTTTCGGGGGTAGCTATGGCTACACCTTC
CASSFGGSYGYTF
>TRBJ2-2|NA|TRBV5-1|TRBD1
TGCGCCAGCAGCCTACAGGGGGCGCTGACCGGGGAGCTGTTTTTT
CASSLQGALTGELFF